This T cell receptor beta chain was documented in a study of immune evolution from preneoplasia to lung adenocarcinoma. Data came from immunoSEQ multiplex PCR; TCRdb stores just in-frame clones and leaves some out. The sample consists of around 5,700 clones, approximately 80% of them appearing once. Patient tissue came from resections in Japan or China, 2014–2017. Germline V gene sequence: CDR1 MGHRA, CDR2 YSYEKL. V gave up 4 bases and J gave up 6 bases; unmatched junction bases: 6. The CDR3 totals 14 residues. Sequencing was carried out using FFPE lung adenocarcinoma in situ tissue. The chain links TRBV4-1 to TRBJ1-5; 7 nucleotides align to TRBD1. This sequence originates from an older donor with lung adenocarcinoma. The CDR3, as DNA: TGCGCCAGCAGCCTGACAGGGCGAACTCAGCCCCAGCATTTT. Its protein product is CASSLTGRTQPQHF.